The 5 T cell receptor beta chains below all came from one sample that was sequenced in a study of beta chain features in type 1 diabetes. Expressed TCRB transcripts were sequenced because the entire RNA isolate underwent reverse transcription. Only in-frame clones appear in the TCRdb table, and some are missing; sequencing was by immunoSEQ multiplex PCR. The table has around 330,000 clones, approximately 9.9% seen once. The sample consisted of naive CD4+ T cells from blood. All receptors derive from a woman aged 25 to 39 in good health.

The sample holds a few counts of this clone. This chain connects TRBV28 to TRBJ1-5, with TRBD1 matching 7 bases. With V trimmed by 11 bases and J by 4 bases, 8 bases remained unmatched. This CDR3 is built from 13 residues. Per germline, CDR1 MDHEN and CDR2 SYDVKM. The CDR3 loop reads CAARGTVNQPQHF. The CDR3 coding sequence is TGTGCCGCGAGAGGGACAGTTAATCAGCCCCAGCATTTT.

In its sample, this clone was seen a few times. The chain uses TRBV18 and TRBJ2-3; D unresolved. Germline-derived CDR1 and CDR2 are KGHSH and LQKENI. With 3 bases removed from V and 2 bases from J, the gap between germline ends came to 12 bases. There are 15 residues in the CDR3. CDR3 protein: CASSPFPSATDTQYF. The DNA of the CDR3 is TGTGCCAGCTCACCCTTCCCAAGCGCCACAGATACGCAGTATTTT.

This chain connects TRBV5-6 to TRBJ1-2, with 7 bases identical to TRBD1. The CDR3 loop spans 15 amino acids. CDR1 SGHDT and CDR2 YYEEEE come from the germline V gene. V lost 6 bases to trimming and J lost 4 bases; unmatched junction nucleotides: 12. CDR3 bases: TGTGCCAGCAACAGGGGACGGAGTTCGGCCTATGGCTACACCTTC. This encodes CASNRGRSSAYGYTF.

This clone was observed a handful of times. The gene calls are TRBV11-1 and TRBJ2-2; perhaps TRBD2 as D (5 bases). Between the trimmed V and J ends, which lost 6 bases and 5 bases, there was a span of 10 bases. The CDR3 covers 13 residues. Germline lookup yields CDR1 SGHAT and CDR2 FQDESV (reference sequence). This chain's CDR3 is CASRLGGTGELFF. CDR3 sequence (DNA): TGTGCCAGCAGACTAGGTGGTACCGGGGAGCTGTTTTTT.

The CDR3 sequence: CAWSVEQGAYEQYF. The CDR3 DNA sequence: TGTGCCTGGAGTGTAGAACAGGGGGCCTACGAGCAGTACTTC. The chain combines TRBV30 with TRBJ2-7, with TRBD1 matching over 8 bases. The V and J ends lost 0 bases and 2 bases, in that order; junction bases with no gene match: 3. Germline CDR1 reads GTSNPN; CDR2 reads SVGIG (reference sequence). The CDR3 covers 14 residues.